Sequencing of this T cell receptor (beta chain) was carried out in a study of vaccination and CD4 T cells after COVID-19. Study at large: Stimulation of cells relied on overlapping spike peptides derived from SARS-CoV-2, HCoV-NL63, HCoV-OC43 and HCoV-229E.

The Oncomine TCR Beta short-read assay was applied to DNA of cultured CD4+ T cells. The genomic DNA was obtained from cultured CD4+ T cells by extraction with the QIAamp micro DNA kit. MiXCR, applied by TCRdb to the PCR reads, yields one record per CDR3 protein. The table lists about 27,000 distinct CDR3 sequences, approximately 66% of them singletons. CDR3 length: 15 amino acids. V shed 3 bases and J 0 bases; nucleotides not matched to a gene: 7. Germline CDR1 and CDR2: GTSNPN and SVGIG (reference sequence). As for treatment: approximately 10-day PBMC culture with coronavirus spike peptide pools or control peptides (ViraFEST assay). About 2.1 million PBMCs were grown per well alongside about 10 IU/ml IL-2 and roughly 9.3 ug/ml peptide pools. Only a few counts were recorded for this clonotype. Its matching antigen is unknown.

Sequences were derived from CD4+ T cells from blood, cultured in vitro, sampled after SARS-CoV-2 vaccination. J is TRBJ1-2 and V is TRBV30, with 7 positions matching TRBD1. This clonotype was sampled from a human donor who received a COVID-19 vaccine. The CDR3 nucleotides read TGTGCCTGGAGACCACCCGGGACAGCTAACTATGGCTACACCTTC. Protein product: CAWRPPGTANYGYTF.